Listed here are 21 T cell receptor beta chains from one sample, sequenced in a study of T cell repertoires in aging, cancer and after chemotherapy. The template was genomic DNA from peripheral blood, not RNA. TRB rearrangements spanning V, D and J were amplified using mixed TRB-A/B primers. TCRdb re-analysed the multiplex PCR reads in MiXCR, keeping a single row per CDR3 protein. The repertoire holds 1,500 or so distinct CDR3 sequences, with 21% as singletons. Sequenced material: blood. Source of these receptors: a human donor with a solid tumor.

This clonotype is categorized as large. V is TRBV19 and J is TRBJ1-2; D gene uncertain. The CDR3 has 13 amino acids. Trimming left V 6 bases short and J 3 bases short, with 11 bases between. Germline CDR1 and CDR2: LNHDA and SQIVND (reference sequence). CDR3 DNA sequence: TGTGCCAGTAGCCTCCAGTTGGACTATGGCTACACCTTC. It translates to CASSLQLDYGYTF. Filled out from reference TRBV19 and TRBJ1-2, the complete variable domain reads DGGITQSPKYLFRKEGQNVTLSCEQNLNHDAMYWYRQDPGQGLRLIYYSQIVNDFQKGDIAEGYSVSREKKESFPLTVTSAQKNPTAFYLCASSLQLDYGYTFGSGTRLTVV.

By share, this clonotype ranks as medium-sized. The J gene is TRBJ1-2, the V gene TRBV6-1; D ambiguous. Looked up from germline, CDR1 is MNHNS and CDR2 is SASEGT. This CDR3 spans 13 amino acids. Trimming left V 3 bases short and J 13 bases short, with 18 bases between. The CDR3 loop reads CASSEARYSPPTF. CDR3 bases: TGTGCCAGCAGTGAGGCCAGGTACTCCCCCCCCACCTTC.

The rearrangement joins TRBV4-3 to TRBJ1-2; no firm D call. Germline CDR1 reads LGHNA; CDR2 reads YSLEER. Trimming cost V 0 bases and J 0 bases, with 11 bases left between them. The length of the CDR3 is 16 residues. The chain's CDR3 is CASSQDWAAANYGYTF. DNA for the CDR3: TGCGCCAGCAGCCAAGATTGGGCAGCAGCTAACTATGGCTACACCTTC.

The chain combines TRBV4-3 with TRBJ2-1; 7 nucleotides align to TRBD1. CDR3 size: 16 residues. Per the germline V gene, CDR1 is LGHNA and CDR2 is YSLEER. CDR3 DNA: TGCGTTAGCAGCCAAGAGGTCAGGGGGTCCTACAATGAGCAGTTCTTC. Its protein is CVSSQEVRGSYNEQFF.

This clonotype is large (0.1 to 1%) within its sample. The chain joins TRBV30 to TRBJ2-1; 11 bases map to TRBD2. V was clipped by 2 bases and J by 12 bases; unmatched bases: 12. This CDR3 spans 15 amino acids. Germline CDR1 GTSNPN, CDR2 SVGIG (reference sequence). The CDR3 DNA reads TGTGCCTGGAGTAGGTTAGCGGGAGGGCCCCAAGGGCAGTTCTTC. Amino acid sequence: CAWSRLAGGPQGQFF. The whole variable domain, remainder taken from reference TRBV30 and TRBJ2-1, is SQTIHQWPATLVQPVGSPLSLECTVEGTSNPNLYWYRQAAGRGLQLLFYSVGIGQISSEVPQNLSASRPQDRQFILSSKKLLLSDSGFYLCAWSRLAGGPQGQFFGPGTRLTVL.

With respect to this clonotype: A much bigger clone sits one base away, suggesting this may be a read error. The chain couples TRBV4-3 to TRBJ2-1; D unclear. Per germline, CDR1 LGHNA and CDR2 YSLEER. The length of the CDR3 is 12 residues. The CDR3 bases are TGTGCCAGCAGCCAATCTAGAAAAGAGCAGTTCTTC. Translation: CASSQSRKEQFF.

This rearrangement joins TRBV7-2 to TRBJ2-5, with 12 bases fitting TRBD1. V was clipped by 2 bases and J by 7 bases; unmatched bases: 5. The germline CDR1 and CDR2 sequences are SGHTA and FQGNSA. CDR3 length: 15 residues. The CDR3: CASSLRGTGGLTQYF. CDR3 nucleotide sequence: TGTGCCAGCAGCTTACGTGGGACAGGGGGCCTGACCCAGTACTTC.

This clonotype was detected only a few times. The chain joins TRBV12-3 or TRBV12-4 to TRBJ1-1; the D gene is possibly TRBD1 (5 bases). V shed 3 bases and J shed 7 bases, with 9 bases lying between them. This CDR3 is built from 12 residues. As DNA, the CDR3 is TGTGCCAGCAGTTTGACGGGGCTTGAAGCTTTCTTT. This sequence encodes CASSLTGLEAFF.

The V call is TRBV9, the J call TRBJ2-1, with no clear D. In germline, CDR1 is SGDLS, CDR2 YYNGEE. V lost 0 bases and J 9 bases, leaving 7 bases between the germline ends. This CDR3 spans 12 amino acids. The CDR3 region is CASSVGPGEQFF. Here the CDR3 DNA reads TGTGCCAGCAGCGTAGGGCCAGGTGAGCAGTTCTTC.

By share, this clonotype ranks as medium-sized. The chain employs TRBV18 and TRBJ2-2, with 7 bases lining up with TRBD2. The CDR3 loop spans 14 amino acids. The V segment lost 2 bases and the J segment 8 bases; nucleotides outside the gene matches: 5. The germline gives CDR1 KGHSH, CDR2 LQKENI. The CDR3: CASSPRSGAGELFF. In DNA, the CDR3 is TGTGCCAGCTCACCAAGGAGCGGGGCTGGGGAGCTGTTTTTT.

V usage is TRBV7-3 and J usage is TRBJ2-1; 9 bases line up with TRBD1. With V trimmed by 5 bases and J by 4 bases, 6 bases remained unmatched. This CDR3 comprises 15 residues. The germline V gene encodes CDR1 SGHTA and CDR2 FQGTGA. The CDR3 loop reads CASSHGTGIYNEQFF. The CDR3 DNA reads TGTGCCAGCAGCCACGGGACAGGGATATACAATGAGCAGTTCTTC.

This clonotype is large in the sample. This rearrangement joins TRBV5-3 to TRBJ2-7; D unresolved. TRBV5-3 is flagged as an ORF with uncertain function. Trimming left V 2 bases short and J 3 bases short, with 9 bases between. There are 13 residues in the CDR3. The CDR3 DNA reads TGTGCCAGAAGCTTTCATTACGGCTACGAGCAGTACTTC. Protein sequence: CARSFHYGYEQYF.

This clonotype has more than one count but fewer than ten. This sequence joins TRBV11-3 and TRBJ1-3, with D hard to call. V lost 5 bases, J lost 0 bases, and 14 bases lay in between. The length of the CDR3 is 16 residues. CDR1 SGHNT and CDR2 YENEEA come from the germline V gene. Written as DNA, the CDR3 is TGTGCCAGCAGCCCCGGCCTCATGAGCTCTGGAAACACCATATATTTT. The encoded protein is CASSPGLMSSGNTIYF. The whole variable domain, filled in from reference TRBV11-3 and TRBJ1-3, reads EAGVVQSPRYKIIEKKQPVAFWCNPISGHNTLYWYLQNLGQGPELLIRYENEEAVDDSQLPKDRFSAERLKGVDSTLKIQPAELGDSAVYLCASSPGLMSSGNTIYFGEGSWLTVV.

This clonotype has a single count. This chain links TRBV20-1 with TRBJ2-3; 13 positions agree with TRBD2. CDR3 length: 15 amino acids. The V and J ends lost 6 bases and 3 bases, in that order; junction bases with no gene match: 6. Germline CDR1 reads DFQATT; CDR2 reads SNEGSKA (reference sequence). The CDR3 reads CSAPTSGGSTDTQYF. The DNA for the CDR3 is TGCAGTGCCCCGACTAGCGGGGGGTCGACAGATACGCAGTATTTT.

The table lists this clonotype with a few counts. The chain is built from TRBV4-3 and TRBJ1-2; weak D call: TRBD1 (5 bases). The ends were cut back, 3 bases at V and 1 base at J, with 21 bases in the middle. This CDR3 contains 18 residues. Germline CDR1 and CDR2: LGHNA and YSLEER. The CDR3 is CASSQSPISGPNNYGYTF. CDR3 in DNA: TGCGCCAGCAGCCAGAGTCCAATATCAGGGCCCAATAACTATGGCTACACCTTC.

V usage is TRBV12-3 or TRBV12-4 and J usage is TRBJ1-4, with TRBD1 matching over 9 bases. CDR3 length equals 15 residues. J lost 8 bases, V lost 4 bases, and 8 bases had no gene match. CDR3 in amino acids: CASSYGGQGNEKLFF. The CDR3 region has the DNA TGTGCCAGCAGTTACGGGGGACAGGGAAACGAAAAACTGTTTTTT.

This clonotype is labeled as medium-sized (0.01 to 0.1%). The V call is TRBV7-6, the J call TRBJ2-2; perhaps D is TRBD1 or TRBD2 (5 bases each). The V and J ends lost 1 base and 7 bases respectively, with 16 bases between them. The CDR3 contains 16 residues. Germline V gene lookup returns CDR1 SGHVS and CDR2 FNYEAQ. CDR3 sequence: CASSLVGAGEDGELFF. The CDR3 DNA sequence: TGTGCCAGCAGCTTAGTCGGGGCCGGTGAGGACGGGGAGCTGTTTTTT.

The chain couples TRBV9 to TRBJ2-3; D is perhaps TRBD1 or TRBD2 (7 bases each). CDR1 is SGDLS, CDR2 YYNGEE, per germline. The CDR3 is 16 residues long. Between the trimmed V and J ends, which lost 4 bases and 4 bases, there was a span of 19 bases. The CDR3 loop reads CASSSRGGQRPDTQYF. In DNA form, the CDR3 reads TGTGCCAGCAGCTCGCGCGGGGGACAGAGGCCAGATACGCAGTATTTT.

This clonotype is medium-sized. The rearrangement uses TRBV10-3 and TRBJ1-1; D may be TRBD1 (6 bases). The germline gives CDR1 ENHRY, CDR2 SYGVKD. This CDR3 region has 13 residues. Trimming cost V 7 bases and J 4 bases, with 13 bases left between them. Here the CDR3 reads CAIKQGGGTEAFF. DNA for the CDR3: TGTGCCATCAAACAGGGAGGGGGCACTGAAGCTTTCTTT.

The J gene is TRBJ2-7, the V gene TRBV6-2 or TRBV6-3; D remains unclear. The V and J ends lost 8 bases and 7 bases respectively, with 18 bases between them. The CDR3 contains 13 residues. Germline CDR1 is MNHEY and CDR2 is SVGEGT. The DNA of the CDR3 is TGTGCCAGCGGTCCTCAGGCCTACAATGAGCAGTACGTC. Encoded protein: CASGPQAYNEQYV.

Worth noting for this clonotype: This could be a read error, since a much larger clone is one nucleotide away. This sequence joins TRBV4-3 and TRBJ1-6; D remains unclear. The germline gives CDR1 LGHNA, CDR2 YSLEER. The CDR3 length is 15 residues. The CDR3 sequence: CASSQDTGNNTPLHF. The CDR3 DNA is TGCGCCAGCAGCCAAGATACGGGGAATAATACACCCCTCCACTTT.